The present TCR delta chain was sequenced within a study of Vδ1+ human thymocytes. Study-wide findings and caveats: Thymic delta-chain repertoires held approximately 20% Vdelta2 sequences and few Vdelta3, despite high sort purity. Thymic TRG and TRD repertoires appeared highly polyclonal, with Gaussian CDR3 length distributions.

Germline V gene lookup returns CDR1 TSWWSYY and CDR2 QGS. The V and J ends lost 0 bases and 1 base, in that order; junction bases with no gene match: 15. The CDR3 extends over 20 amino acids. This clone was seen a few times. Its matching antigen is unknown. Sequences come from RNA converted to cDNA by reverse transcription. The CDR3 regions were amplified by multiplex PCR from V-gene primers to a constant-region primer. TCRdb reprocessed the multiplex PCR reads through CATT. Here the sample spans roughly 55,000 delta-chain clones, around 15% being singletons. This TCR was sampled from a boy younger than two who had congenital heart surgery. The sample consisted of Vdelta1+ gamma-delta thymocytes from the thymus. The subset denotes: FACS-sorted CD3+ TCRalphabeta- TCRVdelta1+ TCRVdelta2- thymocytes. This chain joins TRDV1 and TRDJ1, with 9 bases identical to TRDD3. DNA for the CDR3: TGTGCTCTTGGGGAACTGGGTATCTGGGGGATCCCGGTAATCACCGATAAACTCATCTTT. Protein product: CALGELGIWGIPVITDKLIF.